The 23 T cell receptor beta chains below all came from one sample that was sequenced in a study of blood T cell repertoires in COVID-19 (dated by TCRdb to about 2020). The library was made by the immunoSEQ multiplex PCR assay. This is the immuneACCESS table as TCRdb keeps it, with only in-frame sequences that have V and J called. A part of the clones is gone; compared with another copy, unresolved V genes explain less than half, and the rest is unexplained. The sample table holds about 250,000 clones, of which around 89% were seen once. The ten top clones hold around 0.8% of the sample. The sequencing sample was made of peripheral blood. These TCRs come from a man aged 25 to 45 with acute or convalescent COVID-19.

This clone came up once. The rearrangement uses TRBV6-5 and TRBJ1-6; TRBD1 matches at 7 bases. The CDR3 spans 15 residues. With V trimmed by 1 base and J by 10 bases, 7 bases remained unmatched. Germline V gives CDR1 MNHEY, CDR2 SVGAGI. The CDR3 loop is CASSYFGQGGSPLHF. CDR3 nucleotide sequence: TGTGCCAGCAGTTACTTTGGGCAGGGGGGATCACCCCTCCACTTT.

This clone came up a few times. The chain couples TRBV5-1 to TRBJ1-6; tentatively, D is TRBD1 (5 bases). This CDR3 is 15 amino acids long. The germline V gene encodes CDR1 SGHRS and CDR2 YFSETQ. V lost 5 bases and J lost 8, with 17 bases in between. In DNA, the CDR3 is TGCGCCAGCAGACGGACATCGACAGACGATTCACCCCTCCACTTT. This encodes CASRRTSTDDSPLHF. Full variable domain (rest looked up from reference TRBV5-1 and TRBJ1-6): KAGVTQTPRYLIKTRGQQVTLSCSPISGHRSVSWYQQTPGQGLQFLFEYFSETQRNKGNFPGRFSGRQFSNSRSEMNVSTLELGDSALYLCASRRTSTDDSPLHFGNGTRLTVT.

DNA of the CDR3: TGTGCCAGCAGATTAGGTAGGGGAATCTATGTTGGCTACACCTTC. This sequence encodes CASRLGRGIYVGYTF. This rearrangement joins TRBV28 to TRBJ1-2; D may be TRBD1 (5 bases). Germline CDR1 reads MDHEN; CDR2 reads SYDVKM. Trimming took 6 bases from V and 7 from J, leaving 21 bases between them. The CDR3 spans 15 residues.

This rearrangement joins TRBV2 to TRBJ1-2, with 7 positions matching TRBD1. Trimming took 7 bases from V and 0 from J; bases not matched to a gene: 8. CDR1 SNHLY and CDR2 FYNNEI come from the germline V gene. This CDR3 spans 15 amino acids. DNA of the CDR3: TGTGCCAGCAACCCTGACAGGGCCTCTAACTATGGCTACACCTTC. This gives the protein CASNPDRASNYGYTF.

The chain employs TRBV11-3 and TRBJ2-1; D remains ambiguous. CDR1 is SGHNT, CDR2 YENEEA, per germline. The CDR3 covers 14 residues. The V end was cut by 3 bases, the J end by 6 bases, with 12 bases between. CDR3 protein: CASSFQESPNEQFF. In DNA, the CDR3 is TGTGCCAGCAGCTTTCAGGAATCCCCCAATGAGCAGTTCTTC. Combining the CDR3 with reference TRBV11-3 and TRBJ2-1 gives the whole variable domain EAGVVQSPRYKIIEKKQPVAFWCNPISGHNTLYWYLQNLGQGPELLIRYENEEAVDDSQLPKDRFSAERLKGVDSTLKIQPAELGDSAVYLCASSFQESPNEQFFGPGTRLTVL.

This chain connects TRBV7-9 to TRBJ1-2, with 12 bases matching TRBD1. Trimming at V came to 5 bases and at J to 8 bases, leaving 6 bases not matched to a gene. The CDR3 runs to 14 residues. Germline CDR1 SEHNR, CDR2 FQNEAQ (reference sequence). DNA of the CDR3: TGTGCCAGCAGCCCGGGACAGGGGGCTCGAGGCTACACCTTC. Translated, it gives CASSPGQGARGYTF.

V is TRBV13 and J is TRBJ2-2, with 9 bases aligning to TRBD1. The V gene's germline CDR1 is PRHDT and CDR2 FYEKMQ (reference sequence). This CDR3 has 17 residues. Germline trimming cut 5 bases from V and 2 bases from J; bases unmatched to any gene: 9. The CDR3 region is CASSPLRQGENTGELFF. The CDR3 coding sequence is TGTGCCAGCAGCCCACTCCGACAGGGGGAAAACACCGGGGAGCTGTTTTTT.

The chain combines TRBV11-2 with TRBJ1-6, with a tentative D call TRBD1 (5 bases). In germline, CDR1 is SGHAT, CDR2 FQNNGV. CDR3 length: 15 residues. V was trimmed by 6 bases and J by 10 bases, leaving 19 bases between them. The CDR3 spells CASSPTATLRSPLHF. CDR3 DNA: TGTGCCAGCAGTCCGACAGCTACTCTTCGGTCACCCCTCCACTTT.

This clone turned up a few times. The CDR3 sequence is CAWTQDRNTEAFF. For the CDR3, the DNA is TGTGCCTGGACCCAGGACAGGAACACTGAAGCTTTCTTT. V usage is TRBV30 and J usage is TRBJ1-1; D possibly corresponds to TRBD1 (6 bases). Trimming pared 4 bases from V and 1 base from J, leaving 10 bases between. The CDR3 runs to 13 residues. CDR1 and CDR2 (germline): GTSNPN, SVGIG (reference sequence).

This chain joins TRBV2 and TRBJ1-1; D not resolved. This CDR3 spans 13 amino acids. Germline loops: CDR1 SNHLY, CDR2 FYNNEI. With 8 bases removed from V and 2 bases from J, the gap between germline ends came to 12 bases. CDR3 in amino acids: CASGDYPNTEAFF. In DNA, the CDR3 is TGTGCCAGCGGAGATTACCCCAACACTGAAGCTTTCTTT.

The rearrangement joins TRBV4-1 to TRBJ1-3; D is perhaps TRBD1 (5 bases). Germline V gene sequence: CDR1 MGHRA, CDR2 YSYEKL. This CDR3 has 15 residues. V was trimmed by 4 bases and J by 2 bases, leaving 12 bases between them. DNA of the CDR3: TGCGCCAGCAGCCCTTGGGAGGGGCCTGGAAACACCATATATTTT. This codes for CASSPWEGPGNTIYF.

This clone was found a few times. V gene TRBV7-8 combines with J gene TRBJ1-5; D not resolved. The CDR3 is made up of 14 amino acids. V gave up 1 base and J gave up 7 bases, with 11 bases separating them. CDR1 is SGHVS, CDR2 FQNEAQ, per germline. This CDR3 is CASSLVLGVQPQHF. The CDR3 DNA sequence: TGTGCCAGCAGCTTAGTGCTCGGGGTCCAGCCCCAGCATTTT.

This rearrangement joins TRBV12-3 or TRBV12-4 to TRBJ2-2, with D perhaps TRBD1 (6 bases). This CDR3 has 12 amino acids. V dropped 3 bases and J dropped 9 bases, with 8 bases sitting between them. The CDR3 nucleotides are TGTGCCAGCAGTTTGAGGGGGTGGGAGCTGTTTTTT. Amino acid sequence: CASSLRGWELFF.

This clone is a singleton in its sample. V and J are TRBV9 and TRBJ2-2; TRBD2 matches at 7 bases. V trimming: 0 bases; J trimming: 8 bases; junction bases outside the gene matches: 7. This CDR3 region has 15 residues. The germline V gene encodes CDR1 SGDLS and CDR2 YYNGEE. CDR3 region: CASSVDPGGVGELFF. In nucleotides, the CDR3 is TGTGCCAGCAGCGTAGATCCGGGGGGAGTTGGGGAGCTGTTTTTT.

V and J are TRBV6-6 and TRBJ1-5; D not resolved. V was trimmed by 5 bases and J by 0 bases, leaving 23 bases between them. Per the germline V gene, CDR1 is MNHNY and CDR2 is SVGAGI (reference sequence). There are 19 residues in the CDR3. CDR3 loop: CASSRPKNAGLYSNQPQHF. Written as DNA, the CDR3 is TGTGCCAGCAGTCGACCCAAGAATGCAGGCCTGTATAGCAATCAGCCCCAGCATTTT.

A single count supports this clone. This CDR3 reads CASFPGQGVGTQYF. DNA for the CDR3: TGCGCCAGTTTCCCGGGACAGGGAGTCGGGACCCAGTACTTC. The V call is TRBV5-1, the J call TRBJ2-5, with 9 bases that match TRBD1. CDR1 and CDR2 (germline): SGHRS, YFSETQ. The CDR3 spans 14 residues. Trimming took 8 bases from V and 7 from J; bases not matched to a gene: 12. The complete variable domain, with remaining parts taken from reference TRBV5-1 and TRBJ2-5, reads KAGVTQTPRYLIKTRGQQVTLSCSPISGHRSVSWYQQTPGQGLQFLFEYFSETQRNKGNFPGRFSGRQFSNSRSEMNVSTLELGDSALYLCASFPGQGVGTQYFGPGTRLLVL.

The V gene is TRBV28, the J gene TRBJ1-5; TRBD1 matches at 8 bases. With V trimmed by 8 bases and J by 0 bases, 3 bases remained unmatched. This CDR3 is built from 14 residues. Looked up from germline, CDR1 is MDHEN and CDR2 is SYDVKM. The CDR3 spells CASRTGGSNQPQHF. The CDR3 bases are TGTGCCAGCCGTACAGGGGGTAGCAATCAGCCCCAGCATTTT.

This clone was picked up one time. A read error is possible here, since a much larger clone lies one base away. The CDR3 loop is CASSQVGRGADTQYF. CDR3 in DNA: TGTGCCAGCAGCCAAGTGGGCAGGGGGGCAGATACGCAGTATTTT. The genes are TRBV14 and TRBJ2-3, with D tentatively TRBD1 (7 bases). Germline V CDR1 and CDR2: SGHDN, FVKESK. V dropped 1 base and J dropped 4 bases, with 12 bases sitting between them. CDR3 size: 15 residues.

The chain recombines TRBV2 with TRBJ2-7; 9 bases match TRBD1. Trimming at V came to 4 bases and at J to 4 bases, leaving 8 bases not matched to a gene. This CDR3 has 15 amino acids. Germline V CDR1 and CDR2: SNHLY, FYNNEI. This CDR3 is CASSGNGQGTYEQYF. Written as DNA, the CDR3 is TGTGCCAGCAGTGGAAACGGACAGGGGACTTACGAGCAGTACTTC.

The rearrangement links TRBV11-2 to TRBJ1-6; D not certain. CDR3 length equals 15 residues. From germline, CDR1 is SGHAT and CDR2 FQNNGV. Trimming shortened V by 1 base and J by 15 bases, and 19 bases separated the two germline ends. CDR3 DNA sequence: TGTGCCAGCAGCTTAGTACCGGTTTCGGGTTTTTTCCTCCACTTT. Translation gives CASSLVPVSGFFLHF.

This chain joins TRBV14 and TRBJ1-1; tentative D call: TRBD1 (5 bases). The V and J ends lost 0 bases and 0 bases respectively, with 11 bases between them. The CDR3 spans 16 residues. Per the germline V gene, CDR1 is SGHDN and CDR2 is FVKESK. Here the CDR3 DNA reads TGTGCCAGCAGCCAAGATTGGGGCAGCTTGAACACTGAAGCTTTCTTT. Translation: CASSQDWGSLNTEAFF.

J is TRBJ1-5 and V is TRBV10-2, with 7 bases fitting TRBD1. The junction had 8 bases not matched to a gene; V was cut back by 5 bases and J by 4 bases. CDR1 and CDR2 (germline): WSHSY, SAAADI. CDR3 length: 15 residues. As DNA, the CDR3 is TGCGCCAGCAGTCACGACAGGGATCGTAATCAGCCCCAGCATTTT. Encoded protein: CASSHDRDRNQPQHF.

This clone was detected a few times. V gene TRBV3-1 (or the pseudogene TRBV3-2) combines with J gene TRBJ1-3; D not resolved. V lost 0 bases to trimming and J lost 7 bases, with 10 bases between them. CDR1 is LGHDT, CDR2 YNNKEL, per germline (reference sequence). The CDR3 has 14 amino acids. CDR3 in amino acids: CASSQDPTRNTIYF. DNA of the CDR3: TGTGCCAGCAGCCAAGATCCGACGCGGAACACCATATATTTT.